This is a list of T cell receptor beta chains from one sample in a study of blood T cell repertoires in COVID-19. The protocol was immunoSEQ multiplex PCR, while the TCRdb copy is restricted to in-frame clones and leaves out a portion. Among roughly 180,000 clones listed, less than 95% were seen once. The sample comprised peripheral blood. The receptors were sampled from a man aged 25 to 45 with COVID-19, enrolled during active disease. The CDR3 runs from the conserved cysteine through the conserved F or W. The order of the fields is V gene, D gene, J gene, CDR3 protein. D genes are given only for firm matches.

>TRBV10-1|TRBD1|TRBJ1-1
CASSDSTTGDTEAFF
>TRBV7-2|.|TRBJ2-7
CASSRQNYEQYF
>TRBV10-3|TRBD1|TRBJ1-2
CAISETGGRYGYTF
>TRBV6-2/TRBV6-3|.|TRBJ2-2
CASSYSMAGAPPNTGELFF
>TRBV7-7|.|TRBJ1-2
CASPGGRSYGYTF
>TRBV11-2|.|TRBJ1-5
CASSPRYGDQPQHF
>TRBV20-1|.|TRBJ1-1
CSAEDRLEAFF
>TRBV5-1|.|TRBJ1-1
CAGKQGLNTEAFF
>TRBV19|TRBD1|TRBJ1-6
CASSRQGIMYSNSPLHF
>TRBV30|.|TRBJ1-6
CAWSVGGEGSPLHF
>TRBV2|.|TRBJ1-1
CAGMGGDTEAFF
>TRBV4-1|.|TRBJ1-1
CASSQGASGPEAFF
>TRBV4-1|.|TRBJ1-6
CASSQEGTSSIGSPLHF
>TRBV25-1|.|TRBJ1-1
CASSGSTRLNTEAFF
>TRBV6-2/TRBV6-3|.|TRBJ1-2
CASSRVGVGYGYTF
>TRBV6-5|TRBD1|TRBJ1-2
CASSFQQGGEGYTF
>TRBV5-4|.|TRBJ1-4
CASSLSGEGRNEKLFF
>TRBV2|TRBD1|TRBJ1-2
CASLRDRDYGYTF
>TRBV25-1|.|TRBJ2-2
CASSESPGSNTGELFF
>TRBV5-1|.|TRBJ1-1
CASSLRGDTEAFF
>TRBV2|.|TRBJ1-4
CASSESGTGNEKLFF
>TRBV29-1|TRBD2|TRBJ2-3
CSALAGGRTDTQYF
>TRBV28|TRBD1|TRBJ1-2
CASSRGRDYGYTF
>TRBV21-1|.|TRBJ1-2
CASSKGGTGNGYTF
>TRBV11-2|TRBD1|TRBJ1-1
CASSQLQGAVAEAFF
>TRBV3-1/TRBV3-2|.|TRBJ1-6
CASSQVFSGDSPLHF
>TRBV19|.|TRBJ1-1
CASSKGSPATEAFF
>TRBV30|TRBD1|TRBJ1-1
CAWRQGARGAFF
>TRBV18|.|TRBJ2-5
CASSPGLEETQYF
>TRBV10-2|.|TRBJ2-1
CASNWGAVDEQFF
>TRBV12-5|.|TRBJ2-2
CASGLLSGRNTGELFF
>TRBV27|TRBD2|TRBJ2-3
CASSSSGGADTQYF
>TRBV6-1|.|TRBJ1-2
CASSEWQLAYGYTF
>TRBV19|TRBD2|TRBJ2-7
CASSGSGGALEQYF
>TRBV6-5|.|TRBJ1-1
CASSSSAGGTEAFF
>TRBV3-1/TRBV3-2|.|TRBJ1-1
CASSQEGGGPPEAFF
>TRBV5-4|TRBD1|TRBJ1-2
CASSLGWDRGVYGYTF
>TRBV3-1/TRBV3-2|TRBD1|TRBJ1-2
CASSPTGGRYGYTF
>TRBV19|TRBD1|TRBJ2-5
CASGQGGTLGYETQYF
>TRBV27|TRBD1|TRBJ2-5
CASSLWADRGRTQYF
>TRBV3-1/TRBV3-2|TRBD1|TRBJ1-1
CASTARGRETEAFF
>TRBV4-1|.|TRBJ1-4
CASSQEREGGKEKLFF
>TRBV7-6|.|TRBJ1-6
CASSLVGGDGSNSPLHF
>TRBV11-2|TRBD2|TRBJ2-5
CASRRLAGVVETQYF
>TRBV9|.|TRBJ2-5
CASSVVGAGDQETQYF
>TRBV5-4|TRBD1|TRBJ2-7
CASSSQGEQYEQYF
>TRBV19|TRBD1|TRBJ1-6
CASNRDREMNSPLHF
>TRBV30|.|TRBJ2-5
CAWSYGRAGETQYF
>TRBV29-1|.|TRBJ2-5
CSVEVRGGETQYF